This entry lists 3 T cell receptor beta chains sequenced from one sample in a study of blood T cell repertoires in COVID-19. The data were produced by immunoSEQ multiplex PCR, yet TCRdb's version contains in-frame clones alone and is incomplete. The table lists a few hundred thousand clones, over 65% of them singletons. Sequencing was done on a sample of PBMCs or T cells enriched from blood (not recorded which). The receptors stem from a woman aged 55-69 years who had recovered from COVID-19.

The V and J genes are TRBV7-9 and TRBJ2-3; 10 bases are a match to TRBD1. With V trimmed by 5 bases and J by 4 bases, 3 bases remained unmatched. From germline, CDR1 is SEHNR and CDR2 FQNEAQ (reference sequence). The CDR3 has 14 residues. CDR3 DNA sequence: TGTGCCAGCAGCCAGGGACAGGGGCCAGATACGCAGTATTTT. Protein: CASSQGQGPDTQYF.

The chain couples TRBV7-3 to TRBJ2-1; the match to TRBD1 covers 9 bases. V gave up 1 base and J gave up 4 bases; unmatched junction bases: 5. The CDR3 runs 16 residues. Germline CDR1 is SGHTA and CDR2 is FQGTGA. CDR3: CASSLMGQGTYNEQFF. The CDR3 nucleotides are TGTGCCAGCAGCTTAATGGGACAGGGAACGTACAATGAGCAGTTCTTC.

This clone was seen just once. V is TRBV6-2 or TRBV6-3 and J is TRBJ2-1; no definite D call. Germline assignment: CDR1 MNHEY and CDR2 SVGEGT. V was pared by 2 bases and J by 3 bases, with 11 bases between. This CDR3 is 15 amino acids long. The chain's CDR3 is CASSYGQVYYNEQFF. The CDR3 DNA follows: TGTGCCAGCAGTTACGGCCAGGTCTACTACAATGAGCAGTTCTTC.